Shown below are 5 T cell receptor beta chains from a single sample sequenced in a study of blood T cell repertoires in COVID-19 (TCRdb year 2020). Library generation was performed with the immunoSEQ multiplex PCR assay. The immuneACCESS repertoire file appears here via TCRdb, limited to in-frame rearrangements. These files lack a portion of the clones; in checked studies, under half of the deficit traces to unresolved V genes, and the cause of the others is not known. The sample table shows 200,000 or so clones, and roughly 87% are seen once. The ten biggest clones cover under 2% of the sample. Material: peripheral blood. Receptors originate from a middle-aged man with active or convalescent COVID-19.

V is TRBV28 and J is TRBJ2-1, with a weak D call TRBD1 (5 bases). This CDR3 spans 16 amino acids. From germline, CDR1 is MDHEN and CDR2 SYDVKM. Trimming pared 3 bases from V and 3 bases from J, leaving 15 bases between. The CDR3: CASSLTVLVVYNEQFF. The CDR3 nucleotides read TGTGCCAGCAGTTTGACAGTATTAGTCGTCTACAATGAGCAGTTCTTC. Drawing the rest from reference TRBV28 and TRBJ2-1, the complete variable domain is DVKVTQSSRYLVKRTGEKVFLECVQDMDHENMFWYRQDPGLGLRLIYFSYDVKMKEKGDIPEGYSVSREKKERFSLILESASTNQTSMYLCASSLTVLVVYNEQFFGPGTRLTVL.

This clone was seen a handful of times. The genes are TRBV4-1 and TRBJ2-1; 15 nucleotides line up with TRBD2. The CDR3 is made up of 17 amino acids. Germline V lookup: CDR1 MGHRA, CDR2 YSYEKL. Trimming took 0 bases from V and 10 from J; bases not matched to a gene: 7. CDR3 nucleotides: TGCGCCAGCAGCCAAGATTGGACTAGCGGGAGGGCTTGGGAGCAGTTCTTC. Translated: CASSQDWTSGRAWEQFF.

This rearrangement joins TRBV5-1 to TRBJ2-1, with D possibly being TRBD1 (6 bases). The length of the CDR3 is 14 residues. V dropped 3 bases and J dropped 3 bases, with 10 bases sitting between them. In germline, CDR1 is SGHRS, CDR2 YFSETQ. In nucleotides, the CDR3 is TGCGCCAGCAGCTCCCGGGACAACTACAATGAGCAGTTCTTC. Protein sequence: CASSSRDNYNEQFF.

The chain links TRBV29-1 to TRBJ1-2; unclear D gene. The CDR3 sequence is 12 residues long. V was shortened by 0 bases and J by 5 bases, with 7 bases between the two germline ends. Germline assignment: CDR1 SQVTM and CDR2 ANQGSEA. The CDR3 protein is CSVEDPLYGYTF. CDR3 nucleotides: TGCAGCGTTGAAGATCCCCTTTATGGCTACACCTTC.

The CDR3 sequence is CASSVANRDEQYF. The CDR3 region has the DNA TGTGCCAGCAGCGTAGCTAACCGGGACGAGCAGTACTTC. The V gene is TRBV9, the J gene TRBJ2-7; D uncertain. Germline V gene sequence: CDR1 SGDLS, CDR2 YYNGEE. The V end lost 0 bases, the J end lost 5 bases, and 9 bases lay between the germline ends. The CDR3 is made up of 13 amino acids.